Presented here are 2 T cell receptor beta chains from one specimen sequenced in a study of beta chain features in type 1 diabetes. Of the isolated RNA, all was reverse transcribed, and so the sequenced material was expressed TCRB transcripts. Here immunoSEQ multiplex PCR was the method, and the copy in TCRdb shows in-frame clones only, minus some. The sample consists of 300,000 to 350,000 clones, around 15% of them appearing once. The sample consisted of central memory CD4+ T cells from blood. The receptor source for this set is a man between 25 and 39 years old in good health.

In its sample, this clone was seen a few times. The chain joins TRBV6-5 to TRBJ1-2, with TRBD1 matching 8 bases. The V gene end was trimmed by 5 bases and the J gene end by 4 bases; junction bases not matched to a gene: 6. Germline values: CDR1 MNHEY, CDR2 SVGAGI. The CDR3 runs 14 residues. This CDR3 reads CASSTGQGIYGYTF. The DNA for the CDR3 is TGTGCCAGCAGTACCGGACAGGGTATCTATGGCTACACCTTC.

The rearrangement joins TRBV5-1 to TRBJ2-2; D is possibly TRBD2 (6 bases). CDR3 size: 15 residues. The germline V gene has CDR1 SGHRS and CDR2 YFSETQ. Trimming removed 6 bases from V and 1 base from J, with 13 bases in between. The CDR3 sequence: CASTYRSGNTGELFF. The CDR3 nucleotides read TGCGCCAGCACCTATCGTAGCGGGAACACCGGGGAGCTGTTTTTT.